This is a list of T cell receptor beta chains from one sample in a study of blood T cell repertoires in COVID-19. Here immunoSEQ multiplex PCR was the method, and the copy in TCRdb shows in-frame clones only, minus some. The profile covers around 100,000 clones, with around 92% appearing a single time and less than 4.5% taken by the ten largest. The sample taken for sequencing was peripheral blood. Receptors originate from a man aged 18-30 years with acute or convalescent COVID-19. CDR3s include the opening cysteine and the closing phenylalanine or tryptophan. Fields, in order: clone size, J gene, D gene, CDR3 length, V gene, CDR3 protein, CDR3 DNA. A D gene is named only where the DNA matches it firmly. Some rows mark clone size as missing; the rest say once, few, many or name a class of expanded clone.

size: -; J: TRBJ2-3; D: TRBD2; length: 16; V: TRBV6-1; CDR3: CASSATSGRLTDTQYF; DNA: TGTGCCAGCAGTGCTACTAGCGGGAGGCTCACAGATACGCAGTATTTT
size: -; J: TRBJ1-1; D: -; length: 14; V: TRBV19; CDR3: CASSTGTFNTEAFF; DNA: TGTGCCAGTAGTACCGGGACATTTAACACTGAAGCTTTCTTT
size: -; J: TRBJ1-1; D: -; length: 15; V: TRBV27; CDR3: CASSYSRNMNTEAFF; DNA: TGTGCCAGCAGTTACTCCAGGAATATGAACACTGAAGCTTTCTTT
size: -; J: TRBJ1-5; D: -; length: 17; V: TRBV6-6; CDR3: CASSRRQVINSNQPQHF; DNA: TGTGCCAGCAGTCGTCGCCAGGTTATTAATAGCAATCAGCCCCAGCATTTT
size: -; J: TRBJ1-4; D: TRBD1; length: 15; V: TRBV6-7; CDR3: CASSYSGTGNEKLFF; DNA: TGTGCCAGCAGTTACTCCGGGACAGGGAACGAAAAACTGTTTTTT
size: -; J: TRBJ2-1; D: -; length: 17; V: TRBV27; CDR3: CASSRDLPGDSYNEQFF; DNA: TGTGCCAGCAGCCGAGATCTTCCAGGGGATTCCTACAATGAGCAGTTCTTC
size: -; J: TRBJ2-1; D: TRBD2; length: 16; V: TRBV28; CDR3: CASSPTSGSAYNEQFF; DNA: TGTGCCAGCAGCCCTACTAGCGGGTCCGCCTACAATGAGCAGTTCTTC
size: -; J: TRBJ1-2; D: TRBD1; length: 16; V: TRBV14; CDR3: CASSPRFGQGEYGYTF; DNA: TGTGCCAGCAGCCCTCGATTCGGACAGGGCGAATATGGCTACACCTTC
size: -; J: TRBJ2-1; D: -; length: 14; V: TRBV19; CDR3: CASSIDLATHEQFF; DNA: TGTGCCAGTAGTATAGACTTAGCCACCCATGAGCAGTTCTTC
size: -; J: TRBJ1-2; D: -; length: 18; V: TRBV4-1; CDR3: CASSQDLRGHDRDYGYTF; DNA: TGCGCCAGCAGCCAAGATCTGCGGGGCCATGACCGGGACTATGGCTACACCTTC
size: -; J: TRBJ1-5; D: TRBD1; length: 14; V: TRBV11-2; CDR3: CASSPTGGNQPQHF; DNA: TGTGCCAGCAGCCCGACAGGGGGCAATCAGCCCCAGCATTTT
size: once; J: TRBJ1-5; D: -; length: 15; V: TRBV5-1; CDR3: CASSIKGESNQPQHF; DNA: TGCGCCAGCAGCATTAAAGGGGAAAGCAATCAGCCCCAGCATTTT
size: -; J: TRBJ1-1; D: -; length: 14; V: TRBV5-1; CDR3: CASIRSGRVDEAFF; DNA: TGCGCCAGCATTCGCTCAGGCAGGGTGGATGAAGCTTTCTTT
size: -; J: TRBJ2-7; D: -; length: 13; V: TRBV6-5; CDR3: CASMRTDTYEQYF; DNA: TGTGCCAGCATGAGGACAGACACCTACGAGCAGTACTTC
size: -; J: TRBJ2-7; D: -; length: 13; V: TRBV6-6; CDR3: CASSYASSYEQYF; DNA: TGTGCCAGCAGTTACGCCAGCTCCTACGAGCAGTACTTC
size: -; J: TRBJ2-7; D: -; length: 20; V: TRBV4-1; CDR3: CASSQDPKDSRRVFSYEQYF; DNA: TGCGCCAGCAGCCAAGATCCAAAGGACAGTCGCAGGGTGTTTTCGTACGAGCAGTACTTC
size: -; J: TRBJ2-7; D: -; length: 12; V: TRBV2; CDR3: CASSGGAYEQYF; DNA: TGTGCCAGCAGTGGGGGAGCCTACGAGCAGTACTTC
size: -; J: TRBJ1-2; D: TRBD1; length: 14; V: TRBV27; CDR3: CASSDGTGSYGYTF; DNA: TGTGCCAGCAGCGACGGGACAGGGTCCTATGGCTACACCTTC
size: -; J: TRBJ2-7; D: -; length: 15; V: TRBV5-4; CDR3: CASSLDGVYTYEQYF; DNA: TGTGCCAGCAGCTTGGACGGGGTCTATACCTACGAGCAGTACTTC
size: -; J: TRBJ2-5; D: TRBD1; length: 16; V: TRBV18; CDR3: CASSSDREWSRETQYF; DNA: TGTGCCAGCTCATCGGACAGGGAATGGTCGAGAGAGACCCAGTACTTC
size: once; J: TRBJ1-1; D: TRBD1; length: 14; V: TRBV6-5; CDR3: CASSSGQGRTEAFF; DNA: TGTGCCAGCAGTTCTGGACAGGGGAGGACTGAAGCTTTCTTT
size: -; J: TRBJ1-1; D: -; length: 19; V: TRBV27; CDR3: CASSFYSYGGAPPNTEAFF; DNA: TGTGCCAGCAGTTTTTATTCCTACGGGGGGGCGCCCCCGAACACTGAAGCTTTCTTT
size: -; J: TRBJ1-2; D: -; length: 13; V: TRBV4-1; CDR3: CASSQDLKSYYTF; DNA: TGCGCCAGCAGCCAAGATCTCAAGAGTTACTACACCTTC
size: -; J: TRBJ2-2; D: -; length: 11; V: TRBV6-6; CDR3: CASSYSGGLFF; DNA: TGTGCCAGCAGTTACTCCGGGGGACTGTTTTTT
size: -; J: TRBJ1-2; D: -; length: 13; V: TRBV29-1; CDR3: CSVEDPADRRYTF; DNA: TGCAGCGTTGAAGATCCCGCCGACAGGCGCTACACCTTC
size: -; J: TRBJ2-7; D: TRBD1; length: 13; V: TRBV19; CDR3: CARTGTDTYEQYF; DNA: TGTGCCAGAACCGGGACAGACACCTACGAGCAGTACTTC
size: -; J: TRBJ2-7; D: -; length: 15; V: TRBV6-1; CDR3: CASSEPHGRGYEQYF; DNA: TGTGCCAGCAGTGAACCCCATGGCCGGGGCTACGAGCAGTACTTC
size: -; J: TRBJ1-2; D: TRBD1; length: 15; V: TRBV3-1/TRBV3-2; CDR3: CASSQLAGTGGGYTF; DNA: TGTGCCAGCAGCCAACTCGCCGGGACAGGGGGCGGCTACACCTTC
size: -; J: TRBJ1-5; D: TRBD1; length: 15; V: TRBV3-1/TRBV3-2; CDR3: CASSPGTGGGQPQHF; DNA: TGTGCCAGCAGCCCCGGGACAGGGGGCGGGCAGCCCCAGCATTTT
size: -; J: TRBJ1-1; D: TRBD1; length: 15; V: TRBV25-1; CDR3: CASTTGGSPNTEAFF; DNA: TGTGCCAGCACTACAGGGGGCTCGCCGAACACTGAAGCTTTCTTT
size: -; J: TRBJ1-4; D: -; length: 14; V: TRBV19; CDR3: CASSIPYPGGKLFF; DNA: TGTGCCAGTAGTATCCCCTATCCCGGAGGGAAACTGTTTTTT
size: few; J: TRBJ2-5; D: -; length: 15; V: TRBV7-9; CDR3: CASSLSPQTKETQYF; DNA: TGTGCCAGCAGCTTATCTCCGCAGACTAAAGAGACCCAGTACTTC
size: -; J: TRBJ2-1; D: -; length: 17; V: TRBV11-2; CDR3: CASSLDHRQGGMVEQFF; DNA: TGTGCCAGCAGCTTAGATCATCGGCAGGGTGGCATGGTTGAGCAGTTCTTC
size: -; J: TRBJ2-1; D: TRBD2; length: 17; V: TRBV27; CDR3: CASSLMGLAGLGNEQFF; DNA: TGTGCCAGCAGTTTAATGGGGCTAGCGGGACTAGGGAATGAGCAGTTCTTC
size: -; J: TRBJ1-4; D: -; length: 14; V: TRBV5-4; CDR3: CASSFKAAGEKLFF; DNA: TGTGCCAGCAGCTTCAAAGCCGCCGGTGAAAAACTGTTTTTT
size: -; J: TRBJ2-7; D: -; length: 15; V: TRBV4-1; CDR3: CASSGGRASSYEQYF; DNA: TGCGCCAGCAGCGGAGGACGGGCGAGCTCCTACGAGCAGTACTTC
size: -; J: TRBJ2-2; D: -; length: 15; V: TRBV9; CDR3: CASNSPLGGTGELFF; DNA: TGTGCCAGCAACTCCCCCCTGGGGGGCACCGGGGAGCTGTTTTTT
size: -; J: TRBJ1-1; D: -; length: 13; V: TRBV9; CDR3: CASSVVNGAEAFF; DNA: TGTGCCAGCAGCGTAGTGAACGGGGCTGAAGCTTTCTTT
size: few; J: TRBJ2-7; D: -; length: 14; V: TRBV2; CDR3: CASTKWGLEGEQYF; DNA: TGTGCCAGCACCAAATGGGGGCTCGAGGGCGAGCAGTACTTC
size: -; J: TRBJ2-7; D: -; length: 14; V: TRBV18; CDR3: CASSPPRETYEQYF; DNA: TGTGCCAGCTCACCACCCCGGGAGACCTACGAGCAGTACTTC
size: -; J: TRBJ2-1; D: -; length: 19; V: TRBV5-1; CDR3: CASSLDSNSASGSRNEQFF; DNA: TGCGCCAGCAGCTTAGATTCCAATAGCGCTTCGGGATCCAGGAATGAGCAGTTCTTC
size: -; J: TRBJ1-1; D: TRBD1; length: 15; V: TRBV6-6; CDR3: CASSFARQGAIEAFF; DNA: TGTGCCAGCAGTTTTGCCCGACAGGGGGCCATTGAAGCTTTCTTT
size: few; J: TRBJ1-1; D: -; length: 12; V: TRBV2; CDR3: CASSGRNTEAFF; DNA: TGTGCCAGCAGTGGCAGGAACACTGAAGCTTTCTTT
size: -; J: TRBJ1-6; D: -; length: 14; V: TRBV19; CDR3: CASRDSSYNSPLHF; DNA: TGTGCCAGTAGGGACAGCTCCTATAATTCACCCCTCCACTTT
size: -; J: TRBJ1-5; D: TRBD1; length: 15; V: TRBV6-5; CDR3: CASSTGTGVNQPQHF; DNA: TGTGCCAGCAGCACCGGGACAGGGGTAAATCAGCCCCAGCATTTT
size: -; J: TRBJ1-2; D: -; length: 12; V: TRBV4-2; CDR3: CASSQASYGYTF; DNA: TGTGCCAGCAGCCAAGCGTCGTATGGCTACACCTTC
size: -; J: TRBJ2-7; D: -; length: 14; V: TRBV5-6; CDR3: CASSLLTAAYEQYF; DNA: TGTGCCAGCAGCTTGTTAACAGCCGCCTACGAGCAGTACTTC
size: -; J: TRBJ2-1; D: -; length: 18; V: TRBV21-1; CDR3: CASSRAGVSDRGVNEQFF; DNA: TGTGCCAGCAGCAGAGCGGGTGTTTCGGACAGGGGAGTCAATGAGCAGTTCTTC
size: -; J: TRBJ1-6; D: -; length: 14; V: TRBV19; CDR3: CASSIRGYNSPLHF; DNA: TGTGCCAGTAGTATCAGGGGTTATAATTCACCCCTCCACTTT
size: -; J: TRBJ2-1; D: TRBD2; length: 16; V: TRBV2; CDR3: CASIPTGTSAYNEQFF; DNA: TGTGCCAGCATTCCCACCGGGACTAGCGCCTACAATGAGCAGTTCTTC
size: -; J: TRBJ1-1; D: -; length: 14; V: TRBV30; CDR3: CAWRMGGSDTEAFF; DNA: TGTGCCTGGAGGATGGGAGGGTCGGACACTGAAGCTTTCTTT